The rows below give T cell receptor beta chains drawn from one sample of a study of blood T cell repertoires in COVID-19. Here immunoSEQ multiplex PCR was the method, and the copy in TCRdb shows in-frame clones only, minus some. This table has 650,000 to 800,000 clones, 75% to 90% appearing once. Sequencing was performed on peripheral blood. Receptors originate from a woman younger than 30 with acute or convalescent COVID-19. CDR3s include the opening cysteine and the closing phenylalanine or tryptophan. Each record gives: D gene, V gene, clone size, J gene, CDR3 length, CDR3 protein, CDR3 DNA. A D gene is named only where the DNA matches it firmly. Size is stated for part of the rows, as once, few or many counts, or as a class when the clone is expanded.

d_gene: NA
v_gene: TRBV27
abundance: NA
j_gene: TRBJ1-3
len: 16
CDR3aa: CASRPKGGDSGNTIYF
CDR3nt: TGTGCCAGCAGACCAAAGGGGGGGGACTCTGGAAACACCATATATTTT

d_gene: TRBD1
v_gene: TRBV7-2
abundance: NA
j_gene: TRBJ2-7
len: 15
CDR3aa: CASSYTGTGVYEQYF
CDR3nt: TGTGCCAGCAGCTACACCGGGACAGGGGTGTACGAGCAGTACTTC

d_gene: NA
v_gene: TRBV24-1
abundance: NA
j_gene: TRBJ2-2
len: 18
CDR3aa: CATSDASRVRSKTGELFF
CDR3nt: TGTGCCACCAGTGATGCTTCCAGGGTCCGGTCCAAAACCGGGGAGCTGTTTTTT

d_gene: TRBD2
v_gene: TRBV27
abundance: NA
j_gene: TRBJ2-1
len: 18
CDR3aa: CASSSSVIAGAVYNEQFF
CDR3nt: TGTGCCAGCAGTTCTTCCGTTATAGCGGGGGCCGTATACAATGAGCAGTTCTTC

d_gene: TRBD1
v_gene: TRBV13
abundance: NA
j_gene: TRBJ2-3
len: 16
CDR3aa: CASSGMDRGGTDTQYF
CDR3nt: TGTGCCAGCAGCGGAATGGACAGGGGAGGGACAGATACGCAGTATTTT

d_gene: TRBD1
v_gene: TRBV5-1
abundance: NA
j_gene: TRBJ1-2
len: 17
CDR3aa: CASSVSGTGGPNYGYTF
CDR3nt: TGCGCCAGCAGCGTATCCGGGACAGGGGGCCCTAACTATGGCTACACCTTC

d_gene: NA
v_gene: TRBV24-1
abundance: NA
j_gene: TRBJ2-1
len: 16
CDR3aa: CATSDLGGASYNEQFF
CDR3nt: TGTGCCACCAGTGATTTGGGGGGGGCGAGTTACAATGAGCAGTTCTTC

d_gene: NA
v_gene: TRBV20-1
abundance: NA
j_gene: TRBJ1-2
len: 10
CDR3aa: CSARGDGYTF
CDR3nt: TGCAGTGCGCGTGGAGATGGCTACACCTTC

d_gene: TRBD2
v_gene: TRBV19
abundance: NA
j_gene: TRBJ2-4
len: 15
CDR3aa: CASSIDSGDKNIQYF
CDR3nt: TGTGCCAGTAGTATAGATAGCGGGGACAAAAACATTCAGTACTTC

d_gene: NA
v_gene: TRBV3-1/TRBV3-2
abundance: NA
j_gene: TRBJ1-2
len: 17
CDR3aa: CASSQSRSTGKHYGYTF
CDR3nt: TGTGCCAGCAGCCAATCTAGGTCTACAGGTAAACACTATGGCTACACCTTC

d_gene: NA
v_gene: TRBV5-4
abundance: NA
j_gene: TRBJ2-7
len: 16
CDR3aa: CASSFRGGYSTYEQYF
CDR3nt: TGTGCCAGCAGCTTCCGGGGAGGTTATTCGACCTACGAGCAGTACTTC

d_gene: NA
v_gene: TRBV19
abundance: NA
j_gene: TRBJ1-1
len: 15
CDR3aa: CASSRQGAYYTEAFF
CDR3nt: TGTGCCAGTAGTCGTCAAGGGGCGTATTATACTGAAGCTTTCTTT

d_gene: NA
v_gene: TRBV2
abundance: NA
j_gene: TRBJ1-2
len: 16
CDR3aa: CASSEAALLGDYGYTF
CDR3nt: TGTGCCAGCAGTGAAGCGGCTCTCCTGGGAGACTATGGCTACACCTTC

d_gene: TRBD1
v_gene: TRBV15
abundance: once
j_gene: TRBJ1-1
len: 13
CDR3aa: CAIGQGRGTEAFF
CDR3nt: TGTGCCATAGGACAGGGCCGGGGGACTGAAGCTTTCTTT

d_gene: NA
v_gene: TRBV11-2
abundance: NA
j_gene: TRBJ2-7
len: 16
CDR3aa: CASSSPWTATAYEQYF
CDR3nt: TGTGCCAGCAGCTCACCCTGGACAGCGACGGCCTACGAGCAGTACTTC

d_gene: NA
v_gene: TRBV28
abundance: NA
j_gene: TRBJ1-2
len: 12
CDR3aa: CASSNTRYGYTF
CDR3nt: TGTGCCAGCAGTAACACCCGATATGGCTACACCTTC

d_gene: NA
v_gene: TRBV14
abundance: NA
j_gene: TRBJ1-3
len: 14
CDR3aa: CASSPVSLGNTIYF
CDR3nt: TGTGCCAGCAGCCCGGTCTCTCTCGGAAACACCATATATTTT

d_gene: TRBD1
v_gene: TRBV7-7
abundance: NA
j_gene: TRBJ1-1
len: 13
CDR3aa: CASSLDRGTEAFF
CDR3nt: TGTGCCAGCAGCCTGGACAGGGGCACTGAAGCTTTCTTT

d_gene: TRBD1
v_gene: TRBV6-1
abundance: NA
j_gene: TRBJ1-2
len: 14
CDR3aa: CASSESTGMIGYTF
CDR3nt: TGTGCCAGCAGTGAATCGACAGGGATGATTGGCTACACCTTC

d_gene: NA
v_gene: TRBV12-1
abundance: NA
j_gene: TRBJ2-7
len: 14
CDR3aa: CASSMETGTYEQYF
CDR3nt: TGTGCCAGCAGCATGGAGACTGGTACCTACGAGCAGTACTTC

d_gene: TRBD1
v_gene: TRBV6-5
abundance: NA
j_gene: TRBJ1-5
len: 15
CDR3aa: CASSSTGTGYQPQHF
CDR3nt: TGTGCCAGCAGTTCTACCGGGACAGGGTATCAGCCCCAGCATTTT

d_gene: NA
v_gene: TRBV5-6
abundance: NA
j_gene: TRBJ1-1
len: 15
CDR3aa: CASSSLRRGAAEAFF
CDR3nt: TGTGCCAGCAGCTCCCTGAGGCGGGGAGCGGCTGAAGCTTTCTTT

d_gene: NA
v_gene: TRBV5-1
abundance: NA
j_gene: TRBJ2-2
len: 15
CDR3aa: CASSLELPNTGELFF
CDR3nt: TGCGCCAGCAGCTTGGAACTACCGAACACCGGGGAGCTGTTTTTT

d_gene: TRBD1
v_gene: TRBV6-5
abundance: NA
j_gene: TRBJ1-4
len: 14
CDR3aa: CASSSGQEIEKLFF
CDR3nt: TGTGCCAGCAGCTCGGGACAGGAGATAGAAAAACTGTTTTTT

d_gene: TRBD1
v_gene: TRBV3-1/TRBV3-2
abundance: NA
j_gene: TRBJ1-3
len: 15
CDR3aa: CASRLGQGTGNTIYF
CDR3nt: TGTGCCAGCAGACTAGGACAGGGAACTGGAAACACCATATATTTT

d_gene: NA
v_gene: TRBV7-9
abundance: NA
j_gene: TRBJ2-7
len: 16
CDR3aa: CASSLWGLGGAFEQYF
CDR3nt: TGTGCCAGCAGCTTATGGGGGCTTGGGGGAGCCTTTGAGCAGTACTTC

d_gene: NA
v_gene: TRBV27
abundance: NA
j_gene: TRBJ2-2
len: 14
CDR3aa: CASSPYQGTGELFF
CDR3nt: TGTGCCAGCAGTCCCTACCAGGGGACCGGGGAGCTGTTTTTT

d_gene: TRBD1
v_gene: TRBV5-1
abundance: few
j_gene: TRBJ2-3
len: 14
CDR3aa: CASSFRQGGDTQYF
CDR3nt: TGCGCCAGCAGCTTTCGACAGGGTGGGGATACGCAGTATTTT

d_gene: TRBD1
v_gene: TRBV5-1
abundance: NA
j_gene: TRBJ1-2
len: 15
CDR3aa: CASSLGDRLYYGYTF
CDR3nt: TGCGCCAGCAGCTTGGGGGACAGGCTATACTATGGCTACACCTTC

d_gene: NA
v_gene: TRBV7-9
abundance: once
j_gene: TRBJ2-6
len: 15
CDR3aa: CASSLSGSGANVLTF
CDR3nt: TGTGCCAGCAGCTTGTCAGGGTCTGGGGCCAACGTCCTGACTTTC

d_gene: NA
v_gene: TRBV9
abundance: NA
j_gene: TRBJ2-5
len: 13
CDR3aa: CASSAHGQETQYF
CDR3nt: TGTGCCAGCAGCGCCCACGGACAGGAGACCCAGTACTTC

d_gene: TRBD1
v_gene: TRBV14
abundance: NA
j_gene: TRBJ2-1
len: 13
CDR3aa: CASRGTGGPEQFF
CDR3nt: TGTGCCAGCAGGGGTACAGGGGGCCCTGAGCAGTTCTTC

d_gene: TRBD1
v_gene: TRBV18
abundance: NA
j_gene: TRBJ1-1
len: 16
CDR3aa: CASSRTAQGGVTEAFF
CDR3nt: TGTGCCAGCTCACGAACAGCACAGGGGGGGGTCACTGAAGCTTTCTTT

d_gene: NA
v_gene: TRBV30
abundance: NA
j_gene: TRBJ1-1
len: 15
CDR3aa: CAWSLGGTMNTEAFF
CDR3nt: TGTGCCTGGAGTCTAGGAGGGACTATGAACACTGAAGCTTTCTTT

d_gene: TRBD2
v_gene: TRBV6-5
abundance: NA
j_gene: TRBJ2-5
len: 16
CDR3aa: CTSSYSRGGSLETQYF
CDR3nt: TGTACCAGCAGTTACTCACGGGGGGGTTCTCTGGAGACCCAGTACTTC

d_gene: NA
v_gene: TRBV24-1
abundance: NA
j_gene: TRBJ2-1
len: 15
CDR3aa: CATSDFAPFGHEQFF
CDR3nt: TGTGCCACCAGTGATTTCGCTCCCTTTGGCCATGAGCAGTTCTTC

d_gene: TRBD1
v_gene: TRBV4-1
abundance: NA
j_gene: TRBJ1-5
len: 16
CDR3aa: CASSQENRGGNQPQHF
CDR3nt: TGCGCCAGCAGCCAAGAAAACAGGGGCGGCAATCAGCCCCAGCATTTT

d_gene: TRBD1
v_gene: TRBV7-2
abundance: NA
j_gene: TRBJ2-1
len: 15
CDR3aa: CATDLGPRQGDEQFF
CDR3nt: TGTGCCACCGACCTAGGGCCTCGACAGGGCGATGAGCAGTTCTTC

d_gene: NA
v_gene: TRBV5-1
abundance: NA
j_gene: TRBJ1-4
len: 14
CDR3aa: CASSLGHQEEKLFF
CDR3nt: TGCGCCAGCAGCTTGGGACACCAGGAAGAAAAACTGTTTTTT

d_gene: TRBD1
v_gene: TRBV19
abundance: NA
j_gene: TRBJ1-4
len: 14
CDR3aa: CASSIGTEYEKLFF
CDR3nt: TGTGCCAGTAGTATCGGGACAGAATATGAAAAACTGTTTTTT

d_gene: NA
v_gene: TRBV5-6
abundance: once
j_gene: TRBJ2-7
len: 13
CDR3aa: CASSFNRVDEQYF
CDR3nt: TGTGCCAGCAGCTTCAACAGGGTAGACGAGCAGTACTTC

d_gene: NA
v_gene: TRBV10-1
abundance: NA
j_gene: TRBJ2-1
len: 13
CDR3aa: CATKQTAYNEQFF
CDR3nt: TGCGCCACCAAGCAGACAGCATACAATGAGCAGTTCTTC

d_gene: TRBD1
v_gene: TRBV7-9
abundance: NA
j_gene: TRBJ2-1
len: 13
CDR3aa: CASSPGQGGEQFF
CDR3nt: TGTGCCAGCAGCCCGGGACAGGGCGGTGAGCAGTTCTTC

d_gene: NA
v_gene: TRBV6-7
abundance: NA
j_gene: TRBJ2-2
len: 15
CDR3aa: CASTWTVPNTGELFF
CDR3nt: TGTGCCAGCACTTGGACAGTACCTAACACCGGGGAGCTGTTTTTT

d_gene: NA
v_gene: TRBV12-3/TRBV12-4
abundance: NA
j_gene: TRBJ1-3
len: 10
CDR3aa: CASSINTIYF
CDR3nt: TGTGCCAGCAGCATAAACACCATATATTTT

d_gene: NA
v_gene: TRBV5-1
abundance: NA
j_gene: TRBJ1-4
len: 16
CDR3aa: CASSLAGGSGNEKLFF
CDR3nt: TGCGCCAGCAGCTTGGCGGGAGGCAGCGGTAATGAAAAACTGTTTTTT

d_gene: NA
v_gene: TRBV19
abundance: NA
j_gene: TRBJ2-7
len: 17
CDR3aa: CASSAFPDTFRTYEQYF
CDR3nt: TGTGCCAGTAGTGCATTCCCGGACACCTTTCGGACCTACGAGCAGTACTTC

d_gene: NA
v_gene: TRBV19
abundance: NA
j_gene: TRBJ1-5
len: 15
CDR3aa: CASSPSSWGDQPQHF
CDR3nt: TGTGCCAGTAGTCCATCTTCCTGGGGGGATCAGCCCCAGCATTTT

d_gene: NA
v_gene: TRBV24-1
abundance: NA
j_gene: TRBJ1-1
len: 12
CDR3aa: CAISDISGEAFF
CDR3nt: TGTGCCATATCAGACATTAGCGGTGAAGCTTTCTTT

d_gene: TRBD1
v_gene: TRBV15
abundance: NA
j_gene: TRBJ2-5
len: 18
CDR3aa: CATSRAPAGTGNGETQYF
CDR3nt: TGTGCCACCAGCAGAGCCCCGGCCGGGACAGGGAACGGAGAGACCCAGTACTTC

d_gene: NA
v_gene: TRBV14
abundance: few
j_gene: TRBJ1-2
len: 16
CDR3aa: CASSQDSGYSNYGYTF
CDR3nt: TGTGCCAGCAGCCAAGATTCAGGGTACTCTAACTATGGCTACACCTTC